Below are 12 T cell receptor beta chains sequenced from a single sample in a study of cytomegalovirus exposure and HLA in healthy donors. The PCR contained 60 Vbeta and 13 Jbeta primers. The protocol was immunoSEQ multiplex PCR, while the TCRdb copy is restricted to in-frame clones and leaves out a portion. The sample has fewer than 60,000 clones; the top ten hold roughly 7.1%. Material: PBMCs. The receptor set was obtained from a middle-aged woman in good health and CMV-seronegative.

The V gene is TRBV30, the J gene TRBJ1-1; D unclear. Germline CDR1 GTSNPN, CDR2 SVGIG (reference sequence). There are 16 residues in the CDR3. Trimming took 0 bases from V and 6 from J, leaving 20 bases between them. DNA of the CDR3: TGTGCCTGGAGTGTAGATCTTTCGGGGTTCGGCTCTGAAGCTTTCTTT. This codes for CAWSVDLSGFGSEAFF.

Here the CDR3 reads CASSRTGTVGEQYF. The CDR3 DNA reads TGTGCCAGCAGTCGGACAGGGACTGTAGGGGAGCAGTACTTC. The chain carries TRBV28 and TRBJ2-7, with 8 nucleotides matching TRBD1. This CDR3 spans 14 amino acids. CDR1 and CDR2 (germline): MDHEN, SYDVKM. Trimming at V came to 5 bases and at J to 7 bases, leaving 10 bases not matched to a gene. Combining the CDR3 with reference TRBV28 and TRBJ2-7 gives the whole variable domain DVKVTQSSRYLVKRTGEKVFLECVQDMDHENMFWYRQDPGLGLRLIYFSYDVKMKEKGDIPEGYSVSREKKERFSLILESASTNQTSMYLCASSRTGTVGEQYFGPGTRLTVT.

This chain connects TRBV7-9 to TRBJ1-2; D uncertain. V shed 5 bases and J shed 8 bases, with 21 bases lying between them. CDR3 length: 15 amino acids. Germline V gene data show CDR1 as SEHNR and CDR2 as FQNEAQ (reference sequence). The CDR3 bases are TGTGCCAGCAGCATTCCGGGCTCCCTCACGGGGGGCTACACCTTC. Translation gives CASSIPGSLTGGYTF. The full variable domain, with the rest looked up from reference TRBV7-9 and TRBJ1-2, is DTGVSQNPRHKITKRGQNVTFRCDPISEHNRLYWYRQTLGQGPEFLTYFQNEAQLEKSRLLSDRFSAERPKGSFSTLEIQRTEQGDSAMYLCASSIPGSLTGGYTFGSGTRLTVV.

CDR3 amino acids: CASSVGGLLNEQFF. The CDR3 DNA reads as TGTGCCAGTAGTGTGGGCGGACTCCTCAATGAGCAGTTCTTC. The gene calls are TRBV19 and TRBJ2-1, with D tentatively TRBD2 (5 bases). Germline CDR1 LNHDA, CDR2 SQIVND (reference sequence). The CDR3 has 14 residues. V lost 5 bases and J lost 6, with 14 bases in between.

Turning to this clone: Other DNA sequences in the same sample also yield this CDR3. This sequence joins TRBV29-1 and TRBJ1-5, with 9 nucleotides matching TRBD1. In germline, CDR1 is SQVTM, CDR2 ANQGSEA. The ends lost 4 bases at V and 5 bases at J; junction bases unmatched: 6. The CDR3 loop spans 14 amino acids. In nucleotides, the CDR3 is TGCAGCGTTGTAGGACAGGGGCGGGATCAGCCCCAGCATTTT. It is translated as CSVVGQGRDQPQHF.

The chain uses TRBV13 and TRBJ1-2; D perhaps matches TRBD1 (5 bases). CDR1 and CDR2 (germline): PRHDT, FYEKMQ (reference sequence). There are 14 residues in the CDR3. V shed 0 bases and J shed 7 bases, with 12 bases lying between them. The CDR3 nucleotides are TGTGCCAGCAGCTTAGGTGACAGAGCTTCTGGCTACACCTTC. Translating it yields CASSLGDRASGYTF.

The chain couples TRBV11-2 to TRBJ2-7, with D uncertain. The CDR3 has 16 amino acids. Germline CDR1 and CDR2: SGHAT and FQNNGV. Trimming pared 5 bases from V and 3 bases from J, leaving 20 bases between. CDR3 sequence: CASSPVKRSGGYEQYF. The CDR3 coding sequence is TGTGCCAGCAGCCCCGTAAAGAGGTCCGGCGGCTACGAGCAGTACTTC.

The chain uses TRBV18 and TRBJ1-4; 7 nucleotides line up with TRBD1. CDR3 length: 16 amino acids. Germline V gene sequence: CDR1 KGHSH, CDR2 LQKENI. J gave up 5 bases and V 1 base, and 7 bases lay outside the gene matches. The CDR3 reads CASSPQGGQNNEKLFF. For the CDR3, the DNA is TGTGCCAGCTCACCACAGGGGGGACAGAACAATGAAAAACTGTTTTTT.

The CDR3 coding sequence is TGTGCCAGCAGCTTAATGGTTTCGGACAGGTGGGCATACGAGCAGTACTTC. Its protein product is CASSLMVSDRWAYEQYF. This chain joins TRBV11-1 and TRBJ2-7; 7 positions agree with TRBD1. This CDR3 spans 17 amino acids. Per the germline V gene, CDR1 is SGHAT and CDR2 is FQDESV (reference sequence). Trimming cost V 2 bases and J 4 bases; bases outside gene matches: 14.

The chain uses TRBV11-2 and TRBJ1-2; 7 bases match TRBD1. Germline V gives CDR1 SGHAT, CDR2 FQNNGV. CDR3 size: 12 residues. Trimming at V came to 5 bases and at J to 5 bases, leaving 2 bases not matched to a gene. CDR3 residues: CASSPGQYGYTF. CDR3 bases: TGTGCCAGCAGCCCGGGACAGTATGGCTACACCTTC.

The chain uses TRBV28 and TRBJ1-5; 11 bases agree with TRBD1. The germline V gene has CDR1 MDHEN and CDR2 SYDVKM. CDR3 length: 20 residues. J was trimmed by 1 base and V by 2 bases; bases with no gene match: 13. CDR3 amino acids: CASSLPGQGARLKSNQPQHF. The CDR3 DNA reads as TGTGCCAGCAGTTTACCAGGACAGGGGGCACGATTGAAGAGCAATCAGCCCCAGCATTTT. Full variable domain (remainder filled in from reference TRBV28 and TRBJ1-5): DVKVTQSSRYLVKRTGEKVFLECVQDMDHENMFWYRQDPGLGLRLIYFSYDVKMKEKGDIPEGYSVSREKKERFSLILESASTNQTSMYLCASSLPGQGARLKSNQPQHFGDGTRLSIL.

The J gene is TRBJ2-5, the V gene TRBV9; TRBD2 aligns across 9 bases. The germline V gene encodes CDR1 SGDLS and CDR2 YYNGEE. J gave up 2 bases and V 4 bases, and 6 bases lay outside the gene matches. The CDR3 is 15 amino acids. The CDR3 reads CASSPRLAVQETQYF. The CDR3 coding sequence is TGTGCCAGCAGCCCAAGACTAGCGGTTCAAGAGACCCAGTACTTC.